Following are 15 T cell receptor beta chains from one sample sequenced in a study of OX40 agonist ivuxolimab in advanced cancers. Method: immunoSEQ multiplex PCR; TCRdb's copy keeps in-frame clones and lacks some. The data show 65,000 or so clones, 82% seen once. The material sequenced was CD4+ or CD8+ T cells sorted from blood, taken in a trial of the OX40 agonist ivuxolimab. These receptors were obtained from an adult with an advanced solid tumor such as melanoma, head and neck, liver or kidney cancer.

This chain connects TRBV5-1 to TRBJ2-5; 8 positions match TRBD1. The germline CDR1 and CDR2 sequences are SGHRS and YFSETQ. V gave up 5 bases and J gave up 4 bases; unmatched junction bases: 16. The CDR3 extends over 17 amino acids. CDR3 sequence: CASRRSATTGGRETQYF. CDR3 nucleotides: TGCGCCAGCAGACGTTCAGCGACCACAGGGGGACGAGAGACCCAGTACTTC.

In its sample, this clone was seen a few times. This chain connects TRBV5-1 to TRBJ2-6; 10 bases are shared with TRBD2. The CDR3 sequence is 18 residues long. The germline V gene has CDR1 SGHRS and CDR2 YFSETQ. V was clipped by 4 bases and J by 0 bases; unmatched bases: 7. The CDR3 coding sequence is TGCGCCAGCAGCAGGCTAGCGGGAGTAGACTCTGGGGCCAACGTCCTGACTTTC. This translates into CASSRLAGVDSGANVLTF. The variable domain in full, completed from reference TRBV5-1 and TRBJ2-6, reads KAGVTQTPRYLIKTRGQQVTLSCSPISGHRSVSWYQQTPGQGLQFLFEYFSETQRNKGNFPGRFSGRQFSNSRSEMNVSTLELGDSALYLCASSRLAGVDSGANVLTFGAGSRLTVL.

The chain is built from TRBV5-4 and TRBJ2-7; D may be TRBD1 (6 bases). Trimming left V 3 bases short and J 3 bases short, with 16 bases between. Germline-derived CDR1 and CDR2 are SGHNT and YYREEE (reference sequence). The CDR3 totals 15 residues. In DNA form, the CDR3 reads TGTGCCAGCAGCTCGCCTCCGACAGGTATCTACGAGCAGTACTTC. It yields the protein CASSSPPTGIYEQYF.

The chain links TRBV4-3 to TRBJ2-7; TRBD2 aligns across 12 bases. In germline, CDR1 is LGHNA, CDR2 YSLEER. The CDR3 loop spans 17 amino acids. Germline trimming cut 1 base from V and 1 base from J; bases unmatched to any gene: 5. CDR3 nucleotide sequence: TGCGCCAGCAGCCAAGGACGACTAGCGGGAGAATCCTACGAGCAGTACTTC. It codes for CASSQGRLAGESYEQYF.

The rearrangement uses TRBV4-1 and TRBJ1-6; no clear D gene. Germline CDR1 is MGHRA and CDR2 is YSYEKL. CDR3 size: 16 residues. V dropped 0 bases and J dropped 7 bases, with 13 bases sitting between them. The CDR3 here is CASSQDRGLRNSPLHF. The CDR3 DNA is TGCGCCAGCAGCCAAGATCGAGGCTTACGAAATTCACCCCTCCACTTT.

This clone is categorized as medium-sized. The rearrangement links TRBV19 to TRBJ2-6; no firm D call. V lost 7 bases, J lost 0 bases, and 16 bases lay in between. In germline, CDR1 is LNHDA, CDR2 SQIVND (reference sequence). The CDR3 length is 17 residues. The CDR3 spells CASTYHAQSSGANVLTF. CDR3 in DNA: TGTGCCAGTACTTACCATGCACAGTCCTCTGGGGCCAACGTCCTGACTTTC.

The CDR3 DNA follows: TGTGCCAGCAGGAGGGAAAACTCTGGAAACACCATATATTTT. It encodes CASRRENSGNTIYF. The genes are TRBV6-6 and TRBJ1-3; no reliable D call. Trimming stripped 6 bases from V and 0 bases from J, with 9 bases between. Germline V gives CDR1 MNHNY, CDR2 SVGAGI (reference sequence). This CDR3 region has 14 residues.

This rearrangement joins TRBV5-1 to TRBJ1-2; D is uncertain. Trimming pared 5 bases from V and 4 bases from J, leaving 15 bases between. The germline V gene encodes CDR1 SGHRS and CDR2 YFSETQ. CDR3 size: 14 residues. The CDR3 bases are TGCGCCAGCAGTTCGGACGGAGCTGGCTATGGCTACACCTTC. The encoded protein is CASSSDGAGYGYTF.

This clone was found once. The V gene is TRBV4-2, the J gene TRBJ2-7, with 9 bases fitting TRBD1. This CDR3 region has 14 residues. V was pared by 5 bases and J by 4 bases, with 6 bases of the junction left unmatched. The germline gives CDR1 LGHNA, CDR2 YNFKEQ. The CDR3 region has the DNA TGTGCCAGCAGCACCCGACAGGGGGAATACGAGCAGTACTTC. Its protein is CASSTRQGEYEQYF.

The rearrangement links TRBV7-9 to TRBJ2-1; D is ambiguous. V was clipped by 3 bases and J by 2 bases, with 5 bases between them. There are 13 residues in the CDR3. Germline CDR1 reads SEHNR; CDR2 reads FQNEAQ (reference sequence). CDR3: CASSFLAYNEQFF. The CDR3 DNA reads as TGTGCCAGCAGCTTCTTAGCCTACAATGAGCAGTTCTTC.

The chain uses TRBV4-1 and TRBJ2-4; D could derive from TRBD1 or TRBD2 (5 bases each). This CDR3 contains 16 residues. Germline assignment: CDR1 MGHRA and CDR2 YSYEKL. Deletions cut 7 bases from V and 16 bases from J, with 32 bases between. The CDR3 DNA reads as TGCGCCAGCAATTTCGACTTCCCCCGGGGCCACCCGAGACCATACTTC. This translates into CASNFDFPRGHPRPYF.

The rearrangement joins TRBV6-5 to TRBJ1-5; D possibly corresponds to TRBD1 (6 bases). This CDR3 spans 16 amino acids. V gave up 4 bases and J gave up 4 bases, with 17 bases separating them. The V gene's germline CDR1 is MNHEY and CDR2 SVGAGI. Written as DNA, the CDR3 is TGTGCCAGCAGTTGGGTCAGGGGCTCGTGGAATCAGCCCCAGCATTTT. Amino acid sequence: CASSWVRGSWNQPQHF.

The gene calls are TRBV2 and TRBJ2-1; D unresolved. This CDR3 spans 12 amino acids. The germline CDR1 and CDR2 sequences are SNHLY and FYNNEI. The ends were cut back, 2 bases at V and 5 bases at J, with 4 bases in the middle. The CDR3 bases are TGTGCCAGCAGTGAATTCGACAATGAGCAGTTCTTC. Its protein product is CASSEFDNEQFF.

The chain employs TRBV27 and TRBJ1-5, with TRBD1 identical over 8 bases. V dropped 5 bases and J dropped 2; count of bases not matched to a gene: 8. This CDR3 is 16 amino acids long. CDR1 MNHEY and CDR2 SMNVEV come from the germline V gene (reference sequence). CDR3: CASSTLGQGGNQPQHF. Written as DNA, the CDR3 is TGTGCCAGCAGTACTTTAGGACAGGGAGGCAATCAGCCCCAGCATTTT.

The chain couples TRBV10-3 to TRBJ1-1; the D is unclear. V was pared by 8 bases and J by 0 bases, with 13 bases between. Germline loops: CDR1 ENHRY, CDR2 SYGVKD. There are 14 residues in the CDR3. The CDR3 loop reads CAISLADMNTEAFF. CDR3 bases: TGTGCCATCTCATTGGCAGATATGAACACTGAAGCTTTCTTT.